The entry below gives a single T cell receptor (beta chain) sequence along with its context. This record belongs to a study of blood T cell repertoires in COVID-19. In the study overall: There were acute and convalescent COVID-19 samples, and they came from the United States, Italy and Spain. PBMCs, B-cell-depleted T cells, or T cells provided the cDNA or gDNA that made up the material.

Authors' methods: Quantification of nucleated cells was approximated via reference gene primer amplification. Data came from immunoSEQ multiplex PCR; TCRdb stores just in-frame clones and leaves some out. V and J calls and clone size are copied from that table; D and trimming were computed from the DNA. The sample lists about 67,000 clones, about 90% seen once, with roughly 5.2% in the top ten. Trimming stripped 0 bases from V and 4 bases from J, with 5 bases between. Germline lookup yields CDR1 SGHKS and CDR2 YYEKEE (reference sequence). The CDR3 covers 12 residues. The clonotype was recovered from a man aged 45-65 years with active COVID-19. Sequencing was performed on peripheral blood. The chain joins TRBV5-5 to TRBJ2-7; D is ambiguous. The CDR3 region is CASSLAHYEQYF. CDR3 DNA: TGTGCCAGCAGCTTGGCCCATTACGAGCAGTACTTC.